This entry lists 2 T cell receptor beta chains sequenced from one sample in a study of T cells in localized non-small cell lung cancer (TCRdb year 2020). To prepare the library, the immunoSEQ multiplex PCR assay was applied. As stored in TCRdb, this immuneACCESS dataset retains in-frame rearrangements with V and J assigned. A fraction of the clones does not appear; measured against another copy, unresolved V genes explain less than half of the discrepancy, and the remainder lacks a known reason. A total of approximately 63,000 clones appear in this sample, 85% to 90% of them only once. In total, the top ten clones hold roughly 21% of the sample. The sample consisted of peripheral blood, taken before any cancer treatment. These receptor sequences come from a man aged 40 to 69 with stage I squamous cell lung carcinoma.

The chain has TRBV19 and TRBJ2-7; D possibly uses TRBD1 or TRBD2 (5 bases each). Germline V gene sequence: CDR1 LNHDA, CDR2 SQIVND (reference sequence). The CDR3 length is 17 residues. The V gene lost 0 bases and the J gene lost 2 bases, with 17 bases spanning the gap. For the CDR3, the DNA is TGTGCCAGTAGTATAGATTGGGACGGCACGTTAACCTACGAGCAGTACTTC. Amino acids: CASSIDWDGTLTYEQYF.

This rearrangement joins TRBV6-6 to TRBJ1-1, with 7 positions matching TRBD1. Trimming removed 0 bases from V and 5 bases from J; junction bases left unmatched: 6. Germline V gives CDR1 MNHNY, CDR2 SVGAGI (reference sequence). This CDR3 contains 15 residues. The CDR3, as DNA: TGTGCCAGCAGTTACTCCAACAGGGGTGGAACTGAAGCTTTCTTT. Its translation is CASSYSNRGGTEAFF.